This TCR beta chain was profiled in a study of cytomegalovirus exposure and HLA in healthy donors. Study context: Sequencing of about 179 million T cells in an earlier analysis found around 100 million unique TCR beta sequences. General study findings and limits: In a later analysis, DRB1 alleles had the most associated TCRs; HLA-C alleles the fewest. The likely explanation for a cluster of highly shared sequence variants was sequencing artifact.

CDR3 length: 14 residues. V dropped 6 bases and J dropped 1; count of bases not matched to a gene: 2. CDR1 is MNHEY, CDR2 SMNVEV, per germline (reference sequence). The PCR used 60 Vbeta and 13 Jbeta primers. This table comes from immunoSEQ multiplex PCR, and its TCRdb copy is limited to in-frame clones, with some not included. The table shows more than 85,000 clones, with around 74% occurring only once. With regard to this clone: Its target is unknown.

The receptor comes from a man between 35 and 55 years old in good health and CMV-seronegative. This chain connects TRBV27 to TRBJ2-3, with 9 bases that match TRBD2. Specimen: PBMCs. Here the CDR3 DNA reads TGTGCCAGCAGATGGACTAGCGGCACAGATACGCAGTATTTT. Its translation is CASRWTSGTDTQYF.